The TCR beta chain under discussion was sequenced for a study of OX40 agonist ivuxolimab in advanced cancers. Study summary: The study reported partial responses in three patients: one hepatocellular carcinoma, two cutaneous melanoma.

Profiled with immunoSEQ multiplex PCR; TCRdb holds only in-frame clones, not every one. The table has tens of thousands of clones, 92% seen once; the top ten hold roughly 0.5%. CDR3 length equals 16 residues. V lost 9 bases, J lost 2 bases, and 22 bases lay in between. Germline CDR1 reads MNHGY; CDR2 reads SAAAGT. Study observations and caveats: Fewer expanded clones were found on average in CD4+ than in CD8+ T cells. Both CD4+ and CD8+ T cell populations in blood had undergone clonal expansion by week 6 at 0.1 to 3.0 mg/kg.

As for this clone: As yet, its antigen is unknown.

Patients were ineligible given autoimmune disease history or systemic immunosuppression. This TCR came from an adult with an advanced solid tumor such as melanoma, head and neck, liver or kidney cancer. J is TRBJ1-1 and V is TRBV6-8; D is unresolved. The input for sequencing was CD4+ or CD8+ T cells sorted from blood, taken in a trial of the OX40 agonist ivuxolimab. The CDR3 here is CASREGGGDFNTEAFF. CDR3 bases: TGTGCCAGTCGGGAAGGTGGCGGGGATTTCAACACTGAAGCTTTCTTT.